These T cell receptor beta chains were read from a single sample in a study of metastatic and nonmetastatic thyroid tumors. TCRdb re-called the PCR reads through MiXCR. The repertoire holds some 21,000 clones, with less than 30% as singletons. Sequenced input: blood. The receptors stem from a male donor with papillary thyroid cancer or a benign thyroid nodule (not recorded which). Some clones in this sample may be carry-over from other donors' samples. Both conserved end residues are part of each CDR3. A D gene is named only where the DNA matches it firmly. Clone sizes are given selectively: once, few, many, or a class where the clone is expanded.

TGTGCCAGCAGCTTACCCAAGCCGAACACTGAAGCTTTCTTT	CASSLPKPNTEAFF	-	TRBV5-4	TRBJ1-1	many
TGTGCCAGCAGCTTAGGGTTTCAGCGCGAGCAGTACTTC	CASSLGFQREQYF	-	TRBV11-3	TRBJ2-7	-
TGTGCCAGCAGTTCCGCCGAAAGCAATCAGCCCCAGCATTTT	CASSSAESNQPQHF	-	TRBV27	TRBJ1-5	-
TGCAGCGTCTTACGGACAGGCCGTTTCTATGGCTACACCTTC	CSVLRTGRFYGYTF	TRBD1	TRBV29-1	TRBJ1-2	many
TGTGCCAGCAACCTGGAGGGGGATCAGCCCCAGCATTTT	CASNLEGDQPQHF	-	TRBV6-1	TRBJ1-5	-
TGTGCCTACGGGGTTCCCTACGAGCAGTACTTC	CAYGVPYEQYF	-	TRBV11-2	TRBJ2-7	-
TGTGCCATCAGAACGGACCGGTCGAAGGAGACCCAGTACTTC	CAIRTDRSKETQYF	-	TRBV10-3	TRBJ2-5	-
TGCAGCGTTGCCTTGAGGAGAACAGATACGCAGTATTTT	CSVALRRTDTQYF	-	TRBV29-1	TRBJ2-3	many
TGTGCCAGCATCACTAGCGGGAGGGCCAATAATGAGCAGTTCTTC	CASITSGRANNEQFF	TRBD2	TRBV12-3/TRBV12-4	TRBJ2-1	-
TGTGCCTGGACTCTCCCGACCTACAATGAGCAGTTCTTC	CAWTLPTYNEQFF	-	TRBV30	TRBJ2-1	-
TGTGCCAGCAGTTACAGACCAGTGCGACGCACTGAAGCTTTCTTT	CASSYRPVRRTEAFF	-	TRBV12-3/TRBV12-4	TRBJ1-1	-
TGCAGTGCTAGACAGGGGTCGTACGAGCAGTACTTC	CSARQGSYEQYF	-	TRBV20-1	TRBJ2-7	medium-sized
TGCGCCAGCAGCCTGGGTGGCTCCTATAATTCACCCCTCCACTTT	CASSLGGSYNSPLHF	-	TRBV5-1	TRBJ1-6	-
TGCAGTGCTCCAGGGGACTACGAGCAGTACTTC	CSAPGDYEQYF	-	TRBV20-1	TRBJ2-7	-
TGCGCCAGCAGCTTCGGTCCTTCTAGCGGTAAAGAGACCCAGTACTTC	CASSFGPSSGKETQYF	TRBD2	TRBV5-1	TRBJ2-5	medium-sized
TGTGCCAGTAGTATAAGTAGAGGACTAGCGGGAGATGCTGCAGATACGCAGTATTTT	CASSISRGLAGDAADTQYF	TRBD2	TRBV19	TRBJ2-3	few
TGTGCCAGCAGTTACTCCCTAGAAGCAGATACGCAGTATTTT	CASSYSLEADTQYF	-	TRBV6-2/TRBV6-3	TRBJ2-3	-
TGTGCCAGCAGCTTGGGGGACAGGAGCACAGATACGCAGTATTTT	CASSLGDRSTDTQYF	TRBD1	TRBV5-4	TRBJ2-3	many
TGTGCCAGCTCTGTCGGGAGGGTCAATGAGCAGTTCTTC	CASSVGRVNEQFF	TRBD2	TRBV28	TRBJ2-1	-
TGTGCCGCCAGCAGATATCCCCCAGAGACCCAGTACTTC	CAASRYPPETQYF	-	TRBV15	TRBJ2-5	few
TGTGCCAGCAGCTTGGCCCAGAATCAGCCCCAGCATTTT	CASSLAQNQPQHF	-	TRBV5-8	TRBJ1-5	many
TGTGCCAGCAGCCTGACTAGCGGAGGGGATGAGCAGTTCTTC	CASSLTSGGDEQFF	TRBD2	TRBV7-6	TRBJ2-1	-
TGTGCCAGCAGTGGCTTACTTAGCGGGGAATACAATGAGCAGTTCTTC	CASSGLLSGEYNEQFF	TRBD2	TRBV12-3/TRBV12-4	TRBJ2-1	-
TGTGCCACCAGGAGAGGAGTCGGCGAGCAGTTCTTC	CATRRGVGEQFF	-	TRBV24-1	TRBJ2-1	many
TGTGCCAGCAGTTTCGGGACAGTAAATTCACCCCTCCACTTT	CASSFGTVNSPLHF	TRBD1	TRBV28	TRBJ1-6	medium-sized
TGTGCCAGCAGTTTCCTTTCTAGGGGGGAGCAGTACTTC	CASSFLSRGEQYF	-	TRBV5-5	TRBJ2-7	-
TGTGCCAGCAGTGACGAACCGGTACAGCTCTACGAGCAGTACTTC	CASSDEPVQLYEQYF	-	TRBV6-1	TRBJ2-7	-
TGTGCCAGCAGTATAGCAGGGGGCGCGGAAGGCTACACCTTC	CASSIAGGAEGYTF	TRBD1	TRBV5-4	TRBJ1-2	-
TGTGCCAGCAGTGAACCCCAGTATAGCAATCAGCCCCAGCATTTT	CASSEPQYSNQPQHF	-	TRBV6-1	TRBJ1-5	many
TGTGCCAGCAGTTTAGGTTCACAGGCGAGTAACGAGCAGTACTTC	CASSLGSQASNEQYF	-	TRBV28	TRBJ2-7	few
TGTGCCACCAGTGATATAAGGACAGGGGGCACAGATACGCAATATTTT	CATSDIRTGGTDTQYF	TRBD1	TRBV24-1	TRBJ2-3	few
TGTGCCAGCAGTTTCTCGGGACCCCCTCTCCACTTT	CASSFSGPPLHF	-	TRBV12-3/TRBV12-4	TRBJ1-6	-
TGTGCCAGCAGTTACAGACTGAACACTGAAGCTTTCTTT	CASSYRLNTEAFF	-	TRBV12-3/TRBV12-4	TRBJ1-1	-
TGTGCCAGCTCACCCACAGGGAATCAGCCCCAGCATTTT	CASSPTGNQPQHF	-	TRBV18	TRBJ1-5	once
TGTGCCACCGGAGCTAGCGGACAAGATACGCAGTATTTT	CATGASGQDTQYF	TRBD2	TRBV15	TRBJ2-3	-
TGTGCCAGCAGCTCTAGCGGGATTTACTACAATGAGCAGTTCTTC	CASSSSGIYYNEQFF	TRBD2	TRBV6-1	TRBJ2-1	medium-sized
TGTGCCAGCTCACCATCCAGCGCAGGGGGCTCTGAAGCTTTCTTT	CASSPSSAGGSEAFF	TRBD1	TRBV18	TRBJ1-1	many
TGCGCCAGCAGCTTGGGGGTATTTGGGACAGATACGCAGTATTTT	CASSLGVFGTDTQYF	-	TRBV5-1	TRBJ2-3	-
TGTGCCAGCAGTGGAGGGCTCAATAGCAATCAGCCCCAGCATTTT	CASSGGLNSNQPQHF	-	TRBV2	TRBJ1-5	medium-sized
TGCAGCGTGATACTAGCGGGAGCTCCGGGGGGAAATCCAATGAATGAGCAGTTCTTC	CSVILAGAPGGNPMNEQFF	TRBD2	TRBV29-1	TRBJ2-1	many
TGTGCCAGCAGTGGTCCACAGGAAGGGTGGGAGGGCTACACCTTC	CASSGPQEGWEGYTF	-	TRBV6-1	TRBJ1-2	many
TGTGCCAGTTCCCCGACTAGCGGAACCTACAATGAGCAGTTCTTC	CASSPTSGTYNEQFF	TRBD2	TRBV6-1	TRBJ2-1	-
TGTGCCTGGAGTCCAGTAGGCGACTATGGCTACACCTTC	CAWSPVGDYGYTF	-	TRBV30	TRBJ1-2	medium-sized
TGTGCCAGCCCCGGGACAGGGGACACCGGGGAGCTGTTTTTT	CASPGTGDTGELFF	TRBD1	TRBV5-7	TRBJ2-2	-
TGCGCCAGCAGCCGAGACAGGGGCTACGAGCAGTACTTC	CASSRDRGYEQYF	TRBD1	TRBV5-1	TRBJ2-7	medium-sized
TGTGCCAGCAGCCTGGACAGGGGGCGTACCGGGGAGCTGTTTTTT	CASSLDRGRTGELFF	TRBD1	TRBV28	TRBJ2-2	-
TGTGCCAGCAAAAAAGGCGGCAGGGGGCACCCCTACGAGCAGTACTTC	CASKKGGRGHPYEQYF	TRBD1	TRBV7-8	TRBJ2-7	medium-sized
TGCGCCAGCAGCCAAGCCTTTATGGACGAGCAGTACTTC	CASSQAFMDEQYF	-	TRBV4-1	TRBJ2-7	-
TGTGCCAGCAGCTTAGAGCTGGGCTACGAGCAGTACTTC	CASSLELGYEQYF	-	TRBV7-6	TRBJ2-7	-
TGTGCCAGCAGCTTTGACTCTTCGGGAGATACGCAGTATTTT	CASSFDSSGDTQYF	-	TRBV5-4	TRBJ2-3	many
TGTGCCACCAGCCTGACAGGGCGCGATGGCTACACCTTC	CATSLTGRDGYTF	TRBD1	TRBV15	TRBJ1-2	medium-sized
TGTGCCAGCAGCTCTACTAGCGGGACAAGCACAGATACGCAGTATTTT	CASSSTSGTSTDTQYF	TRBD2	TRBV9	TRBJ2-3	-
TGTGCCAGCACCTTGGGACTAGCGGGAGGTGAGACCCAGTACTTC	CASTLGLAGGETQYF	TRBD2	TRBV12-3/TRBV12-4	TRBJ2-5	few